This is a list of T cell receptor beta chains from one sample in a study of blood T cell repertoires in COVID-19. Here immunoSEQ multiplex PCR was the method, and the copy in TCRdb shows in-frame clones only, minus some. The data hold some 71,000 clones, with roughly 80% observed a single time. Sequenced sample: peripheral blood. These receptor sequences come from a man aged 45 to 65 with COVID-19, enrolled during active disease. Both conserved end residues are part of each CDR3. A D gene is named only where the DNA matches it firmly. Expanded clones get a size class; other rows say once, few or many, or leave the size out.

cdr3_length d_call clone_size j_call v_call cdr3_aa cdr3_nt
15 . . TRBJ1-3 TRBV11-2 CASSLRQRSGNTIYF TGTGCCAGCAGCTTAAGACAGCGCTCTGGAAACACCATATATTTT
14 . once TRBJ2-6 TRBV30 CAWDSSSGANVLTF TGTGCCTGGGACAGTAGCTCTGGGGCCAACGTCCTGACTTTC
16 . . TRBJ2-2 TRBV7-9 CASSPQEGRVGGELFF TGTGCCAGCAGCCCCCAGGAGGGCCGAGTTGGCGGGGAGCTGTTTTTT
12 . . TRBJ1-4 TRBV2 CASSARGGKLFF TGTGCCAGCAGTGCTAGGGGAGGAAAACTGTTTTTT
14 . . TRBJ1-1 TRBV7-3 CASSLYATGTEAFF TGTGCCAGCAGCCTCTACGCCACAGGGACTGAAGCTTTCTTT
17 TRBD1 once TRBJ1-5 TRBV19 CASSTSTGRNSNQPQHF TGTGCCAGTAGTACATCGACAGGGCGGAATAGCAATCAGCCCCAGCATTTT
14 TRBD1 once TRBJ1-1 TRBV7-9 CASSATTGQGAAFF TGTGCCAGCAGCGCGACGACGGGACAGGGCGCTGCTTTCTTT
15 . . TRBJ1-3 TRBV4-1 CASSPLRSSGNTIYF TGCGCCAGCAGCCCCCTACGTAGCTCTGGAAACACCATATATTTT
13 . . TRBJ2-2 TRBV19 CASIAGRTGELFF TGTGCCAGTATCGCAGGTCGTACCGGGGAGCTGTTTTTT
13 . . TRBJ2-5 TRBV7-9 CASSYGGAETQYF TGTGCCAGCAGCTATGGAGGGGCAGAGACCCAGTACTTC
12 . . TRBJ1-5 TRBV2 CASGASNQPQHF TGTGCCAGCGGAGCGAGCAATCAGCCCCAGCATTTT
17 TRBD2 . TRBJ2-7 TRBV9 CASSVGSGVISSYEQYF TGTGCCAGCAGCGTAGGAAGCGGGGTGATAAGCTCCTACGAGCAGTACTTC
18 TRBD2 . TRBJ2-2 TRBV7-2 CASSSTGLAGVNTGELFF TGTGCCAGCAGCTCAACCGGACTAGCGGGGGTGAACACCGGGGAGCTGTTTTTT
13 . . TRBJ2-7 TRBV27 CASGPGTTYEQYF TGTGCCAGCGGCCCCGGGACAACCTACGAGCAGTACTTC
20 TRBD1 . TRBJ2-6 TRBV7-6 CASSSQHRDRVNTGANVLTF TGTGCCAGCAGCAGCCAACACCGGGACAGGGTTAATACTGGGGCCAACGTCCTGACTTTC
14 TRBD1 . TRBJ2-7 TRBV5-6 CASSPGTVSYEQYF TGTGCCAGCAGCCCTGGGACAGTCTCCTACGAGCAGTACTTC